These 20 T cell receptor beta chains were all obtained from the same sample, sequenced in a study of human T cells and chemical hapten exposure. Time point noted: pre-sensitization, week 0. As for treatment: therapeutic diphenylcyclopropenone sensitization with weekly scalp DPC. TCRdb analysed the RACE reads with MiXCR anew, one entry per CDR3 protein. The sample holds more than 300,000 distinct CDR3 sequences; 4.5% to 5.5% are singletons and the top ten take 2% to 3%. This specimen was whole blood, taken in connection with sensitization to the hapten diphenylcyclopropenone (DPC). The receptors were gathered from a woman between 50 and 59 years old with alopecia areata. Some clones in this sample may be carry-over from other donors' samples.

The V call is TRBV9, the J call TRBJ2-3, with 9 positions matching TRBD2. V was clipped by 6 bases and J by 0 bases; unmatched bases: 14. The CDR3 sequence is 18 residues long. Per the germline V gene, CDR1 is SGDLS and CDR2 is YYNGEE. CDR3 DNA sequence: TGTGCCAGCACCCCCCGGGGGCTAGCGGGGCCCAGCACAGATACGCAGTATTTT. Translation: CASTPRGLAGPSTDTQYF. Using reference TRBV9 and TRBJ2-3 for the parts outside the CDR3, the full variable domain is DSGVTQTPKHLITATGQRVTLRCSPRSGDLSVYWYQQSLDQGLQFLIQYYNGEERAKGNILERFSAQQFPDLHSELNLSSLELGDSALYFCASTPRGLAGPSTDTQYFGPGTRLTVL.

This clonotype was counted ten times or more. The CDR3 region is CASSPGYGGGQETQYF. CDR3 coding DNA: TGTGCCAGCAGCCCCGGGTACGGGGGCGGACAAGAGACCCAGTACTTC. The chain combines TRBV11-2 with TRBJ2-5, with D perhaps being TRBD1 or TRBD2 (6 bases each). CDR1 and CDR2 (germline): SGHAT, FQNNGV. Between the trimmed V and J ends, which lost 5 bases and 2 bases, there was a span of 18 bases. This CDR3 is 16 amino acids long.

This clonotype was counted ten times or more. J is TRBJ2-6 and V is TRBV7-9; D uncertain. Trimming left V 8 bases short and J 0 bases short, with 8 bases between. CDR1 and CDR2 (germline): SEHNR, FQNEAQ (reference sequence). The CDR3 is 14 amino acids. The CDR3 region is CASPGRSGANVLTF. The CDR3 DNA follows: TGTGCCAGCCCCGGTCGCTCTGGGGCCAACGTCCTGACTTTC.

This clonotype was detected only a few times. The chain recombines TRBV10-3 with TRBJ2-3; 9 bases are shared with TRBD1. V shed 8 bases, J shed 6 bases, and the junction held 3 bases outside the gene matches. Germline lookup yields CDR1 ENHRY and CDR2 SYGVKD. This CDR3 has 12 residues. CDR3 residues: CAIDRGRDTQYF. In DNA, the CDR3 is TGTGCCATCGACAGGGGGAGGGATACGCAGTATTTT.

There are many counts of this clonotype. The rearrangement links TRBV12-3 or TRBV12-4 to TRBJ2-1; D call uncertain. The CDR3 has 13 amino acids. Trimming stripped 3 bases from V and 9 bases from J, with 12 bases between. The CDR3 spells CASSFVARSEQFF. The CDR3 DNA sequence: TGTGCCAGCAGTTTTGTAGCTAGGTCTGAGCAGTTCTTC.

This clonotype was counted at least ten times. The rearrangement joins TRBV6-5 to TRBJ2-3; possibly TRBD1 for D (5 bases). Germline-derived CDR1 and CDR2 are MNHEY and SVGAGI. Trimming left V 6 bases short and J 1 base short, with 14 bases between. CDR3 length: 15 residues. The CDR3 reads CASSLTESRTDTQYF. Written as DNA, the CDR3 is TGTGCCAGCAGCCTGACAGAGAGTCGCACAGATACGCAGTATTTT.

This clonotype has just a few counts. The chain recombines TRBV10-3 with TRBJ2-2; D is ambiguous. Germline values: CDR1 ENHRY, CDR2 SYGVKD. V gave up 5 bases and J gave up 3 bases, with 4 bases separating them. The CDR3 runs to 12 residues. CDR3 amino acids: CAISFYTGELFF. The DNA for the CDR3 is TGTGCCATCAGTTTCTACACCGGGGAGCTGTTTTTT.

The CDR3 sequence: CAISDRTSGRSGNIQYF. The DNA for the CDR3 is TGTGCCATCAGTGACCGGACTAGCGGGAGATCGGGAAACATTCAGTACTTC. The genes are TRBV10-3 and TRBJ2-4; 13 bases agree with TRBD2. This CDR3 has 17 residues. Germline V gives CDR1 ENHRY, CDR2 SYGVKD. V lost 3 bases to trimming and J lost 6 bases; unmatched junction nucleotides: 8.

The table lists this clonotype with many counts. The CDR3 loop is CASSLEGQGNYGYTF. The CDR3 DNA reads TGCGCCAGCAGCCTGGAAGGTCAGGGAAACTATGGCTACACCTTC. This chain uses TRBV5-1 with TRBJ1-2, with TRBD1 as a possible D gene (5 bases). V was trimmed by 4 bases and J by 2 bases, leaving 15 bases between them. CDR1 is SGHRS and CDR2 is YFSETQ in the germline V gene. This CDR3 has 15 amino acids.

The genes are TRBV5-1 and TRBJ1-1; D may be TRBD1 (5 bases). Germline values: CDR1 SGHRS, CDR2 YFSETQ. V lost 4 bases and J 1 base, leaving 17 bases between the germline ends. CDR3 length: 16 residues. The CDR3 DNA reads TGCGCCAGCAGCGCATGGGGAAGGGACGGGAACACTGAAGCTTTCTTT. Residues: CASSAWGRDGNTEAFF.

V and J are TRBV7-2 and TRBJ1-5, with no clear D. The V and J ends lost 4 bases and 11 bases respectively, with 12 bases between them. CDR3 length: 12 residues. Germline CDR1 reads SGHTA; CDR2 reads FQGNSA. This CDR3 is CASSSSFKSQHF. The CDR3 region has the DNA TGTGCCAGCAGCTCATCGTTTAAGTCCCAGCATTTT.

This chain joins TRBV12-3 or TRBV12-4 and TRBJ2-3; 13 nucleotides match TRBD2. This CDR3 is 12 amino acids long. With V trimmed by 4 bases and J by 15 bases, 4 bases remained unmatched. The CDR3 sequence is CASSSTSGGAYF. The DNA for the CDR3 is TGTGCCAGCAGTTCAACTAGCGGGGGGGCATATTTT.

This clonotype was seen repeatedly, ten times or more. This chain uses TRBV5-1 with TRBJ1-6; weak D call: TRBD1 (6 bases). CDR3 size: 14 residues. The V gene lost 4 bases and the J gene lost 7 bases, with 12 bases spanning the gap. The V gene's germline CDR1 is SGHRS and CDR2 YFSETQ. The CDR3 DNA reads TGCGCCAGCAGCGCGGACAGCCTAAATTCACCCCTCCACTTT. It is translated as CASSADSLNSPLHF. The full variable domain, its missing parts supplied by reference TRBV5-1 and TRBJ1-6, is KAGVTQTPRYLIKTRGQQVTLSCSPISGHRSVSWYQQTPGQGLQFLFEYFSETQRNKGNFPGRFSGRQFSNSRSEMNVSTLELGDSALYLCASSADSLNSPLHFGNGTRLTVT.

This chain links TRBV14 with TRBJ1-1; D gene uncertain. The CDR3 extends over 14 amino acids. Germline V gene sequence: CDR1 SGHDN, CDR2 FVKESK. The V end lost 1 base, the J end lost 5 bases, and 11 bases lay between the germline ends. The chain's CDR3 is CASSQAARATEAFF. In nucleotides, the CDR3 is TGTGCCAGCAGCCAAGCAGCGCGTGCGACTGAAGCTTTCTTT.

The rearrangement joins TRBV12-5 to TRBJ1-1, with a weak D call TRBD1 (5 bases). CDR1 and CDR2 from the germline V gene are LGHNT and FRNRAP. The germline V and J ends were trimmed by 4 bases and 4 bases, with 10 bases remaining between them. This CDR3 region has 13 residues. The CDR3 DNA sequence: TGTGCTAGTGGTTCCCTTGGGGGCACTGAAGCTTTCTTT. Translation: CASGSLGGTEAFF.

Many counts were recorded for this clonotype. The chain uses TRBV12-3 or TRBV12-4 and TRBJ2-7, with 9 bases that match TRBD2. V shed 3 bases, J shed 3 bases, and the junction held 3 bases outside the gene matches. The CDR3 runs 14 residues. The CDR3 protein is CASSFGSGSYEQYF. The CDR3 DNA reads TGTGCCAGCAGTTTTGGTAGCGGGAGCTACGAGCAGTACTTC.

V is TRBV6-5 and J is TRBJ2-3, with 9 bases aligning to TRBD2. The CDR3 consists of 14 residues. V was clipped by 8 bases and J by 2 bases; unmatched bases: 5. CDR1 and CDR2 (germline): MNHEY, SVGAGI. The CDR3 protein is CASAGGASTDTQYF. The CDR3 coding sequence is TGTGCCAGCGCGGGGGGGGCATCCACAGATACGCAGTATTTT.

This sequence joins TRBV3-1 and TRBJ2-4; TRBD2 might be the D (5 bases). CDR1 LGHDT and CDR2 YNNKEL come from the germline V gene (reference sequence). V lost 0 bases and J 6 bases, leaving 6 bases between the germline ends. The CDR3 consists of 13 residues. CDR3 bases: TGTGCCAGCAGCCAAGAACGGGGAAACATTCAGTACTTC. Its translation: CASSQERGNIQYF.

This clonotype was observed at least ten times. The chain carries TRBV27 and TRBJ1-1; tentatively, D is TRBD1 (6 bases). The germline gives CDR1 MNHEY, CDR2 SMNVEV (reference sequence). This CDR3 comprises 11 residues. The CDR3 sequence is CVADRPPEAFF. CDR3 nucleotide sequence: TGTGTGGCCGACAGGCCCCCTGAAGCTTTCTTT.

This clonotype was recorded many times. The V and J genes are TRBV7-9 and TRBJ2-7; D possibly uses TRBD1 or TRBD2 (5 bases each). The CDR3 has 13 residues. Per germline, CDR1 SEHNR and CDR2 FQNEAQ (reference sequence). V was pared by 8 bases and J by 3 bases, with 14 bases between. The DNA of the CDR3 is TGTGCCAGCTCCCGTGAGGGGCACTACGAGCAGTACTTC. As protein: CASSREGHYEQYF.